The 8 T cell receptor beta chains presented below share a single source sample, sequenced in a study of Graves' ophthalmopathy and Graves' hyperthyroidism. Amplification of TCR beta CDR3 regions used RNA transcripts. RT-PCR in the first round used HTBI primers; a second-round multiplex PCR followed. TCRdb called the multiplex PCR reads again in MiXCR, with one record for every CDR3 protein. The table has fewer than 20,000 distinct CDR3 sequences, 46% seen once. Sequencing was done on a sample of peripheral blood. These receptors originate from a woman between 40 and 55 years old with stable Graves' hyperthyroidism.

The sample holds a few counts of this clonotype. This chain connects TRBV6-6 to TRBJ2-7; 12 bases align to TRBD2. Trimming at V came to 6 bases and at J to 5 bases, leaving 8 bases not matched to a gene. Per the germline V gene, CDR1 is MNHNY and CDR2 is SVGAGI (reference sequence). This CDR3 has 15 residues. As DNA, the CDR3 is TGTGCCAGCAGACAGACTAGCGGGAGCTTGAACGAGCAGTACTTC. It translates to CASRQTSGSLNEQYF.

This clonotype was seen ten or more times. The chain joins TRBV5-6 to TRBJ2-3, with TRBD2 as a possible D gene (5 bases). The V end lost 4 bases, the J end lost 5 bases, and 11 bases lay between the germline ends. CDR1 and CDR2 (germline): SGHDT, YYEEEE. This CDR3 has 13 residues. The CDR3 reads CASSDMRVDTQYF. CDR3 DNA sequence: TGTGCCAGCAGCGATATGCGGGTAGATACGCAGTATTTT.

Comments on this clonotype: Germline is not matched at one junction end, which may reflect a read error. The chain couples TRBV20-1 to TRBJ2-5; possible D gene TRBD2, 5 bases. Germline loops: CDR1 DFQATT, CDR2 SNEGSKA (reference sequence). The CDR3 loop spans 14 amino acids. The DNA for the CDR3 is TGCAGTGCTCCCACCCTAGCAGGAGCTGAGATCCAGTACTTC. This gives the protein CSAPTLAGAEIQYF.

The sample holds many counts of this clonotype. The chain joins TRBV19 to TRBJ1-5; the match to TRBD1 covers 7 bases. CDR1 and CDR2 (germline): LNHDA, SQIVND (reference sequence). The junction had 3 bases not matched to a gene; V was cut back by 3 bases and J by 4 bases. The CDR3 extends over 14 amino acids. The CDR3, as DNA: TGTGCCAGTAGTATCAGGGGGATAAATCAGCCCCAGCATTTT. Its protein product is CASSIRGINQPQHF. The complete variable domain, with remaining parts taken from reference TRBV19 and TRBJ1-5, reads DGGITQSPKYLFRKEGQNVTLSCEQNLNHDAMYWYRQDPGQGLRLIYYSQIVNDFQKGDIAEGYSVSREKKESFPLTVTSAQKNPTAFYLCASSIRGINQPQHFGDGTRLSIL.

The CDR3 coding sequence is TGTGCCATCAGTGAGGGCAGGGGTGAGGTTTTGGGCTACACCTTC. It is translated as CAISEGRGEVLGYTF. The chain links TRBV10-3 to TRBJ1-2; D is perhaps TRBD1 (6 bases). V lost 2 bases and J 8 bases, leaving 18 bases between the germline ends. The CDR3 spans 15 residues. Per the germline V gene, CDR1 is ENHRY and CDR2 is SYGVKD.

This clonotype was observed a few times. The V and J genes are TRBV4-3 and TRBJ2-1; 9 bases line up with TRBD1. The length of the CDR3 is 17 residues. The germline V gene has CDR1 LGHNA and CDR2 YSLEER. V trimming: 0 bases; J trimming: 6 bases; junction bases outside the gene matches: 9. In nucleotides, the CDR3 is TGCGCCAGCAGCCAAGATGTACCGGGACAGGGCTCCAATGAGCAGTTCTTC. This gives the protein CASSQDVPGQGSNEQFF.

This clonotype was counted at least ten times. This chain links TRBV11-2 with TRBJ2-2; D gene uncertain. Germline loops: CDR1 SGHAT, CDR2 FQNNGV. V lost 5 bases to trimming and J lost 4 bases, with 8 bases between them. CDR3 length equals 13 residues. The CDR3 sequence: CASSQGSTGELFF. CDR3 bases: TGTGCCAGCAGCCAAGGCAGCACCGGGGAGCTGTTTTTT.

The CDR3 region is CASKQDNTGELFF. CDR3 DNA: TGTGCCAGCAAACAGGACAACACCGGGGAGCTGTTTTTT. The chain has TRBV6-5 and TRBJ2-2; possible D gene TRBD1, 5 bases. There are 13 residues in the CDR3. The germline CDR1 and CDR2 sequences are MNHEY and SVGAGI. Between the trimmed V and J ends, which lost 7 bases and 2 bases, there was a span of 8 bases.